The 21 T cell receptor beta chains in this list originate from one sample, sequenced in a study of T cell repertoires in cytomegalovirus infection. TCRdb re-called the reads through MiXCR, storing one row per CDR3 protein. Of about 700,000 distinct CDR3 sequences listed, around 31% were seen once; the top ten hold roughly 18%. For these receptors, no antigen is known. Material: cultured PBMCs, obtained from culture after CMV antigen stimulation. Every receptor here comes from a human donor in good health (CMV status not recorded). Some clones in this sample may be carry-over from other donors' samples.

This clonotype has a count of ten or more. V gene TRBV7-6 combines with J gene TRBJ2-7, with TRBD2 as a possible D gene (5 bases). CDR1 SGHVS and CDR2 FNYEAQ come from the germline V gene. The CDR3 extends over 14 amino acids. The V end was cut by 6 bases, the J end by 9 bases, with 21 bases between. The CDR3 DNA follows: TGTGCCAGCAGGAGAGGAGCAGGAGAGGGAAGGCAGTACTTC. Translation gives CASRRGAGEGRQYF.

The chain combines TRBV23-1 with TRBJ1-5, with a tentative D call TRBD1 (6 bases). TRBV23-1 is an ORF, and what it does is uncertain. Deletions cut 4 bases from V and 3 bases from J, with 22 bases between. CDR3 size: 18 residues. The CDR3: CASSPPPDRSAFNQPQHF. CDR3 DNA sequence: TGCGCCAGCAGTCCGCCCCCAGACAGGTCTGCTTTCAATCAGCCCCAGCATTTT.

This clonotype appeared many times. The V call is TRBV7-6, the J call TRBJ2-3; D gene unclear. Trimming took 3 bases from V and 4 from J, leaving 20 bases between them. Germline CDR1 is SGHVS and CDR2 is FNYEAQ. CDR3 length equals 17 residues. The CDR3 protein is CASSFRVASESPDTQYF. CDR3 DNA: TGTGCCAGCAGCTTCCGTGTAGCCTCGGAGAGCCCAGATACGCAGTATTTT.

The chain joins TRBV12-3 or TRBV12-4 to TRBJ1-3, with unresolved D. This CDR3 is 15 amino acids long. Trimming left V 6 bases short and J 0 bases short, with 12 bases between. The CDR3: CASRTGRTSGNTIYF. The CDR3 DNA reads as TGTGCCAGCAGAACGGGGAGGACCTCTGGAAACACCATATATTTT.

At least ten counts were recorded for this clonotype. The rearrangement joins TRBV7-8 to TRBJ2-5; 7 bases fit TRBD2. The CDR3 contains 15 residues. The V gene end was trimmed by 5 bases and the J gene end by 7 bases; junction bases not matched to a gene: 13. Looked up from germline, CDR1 is SGHVS and CDR2 is FQNEAQ. The CDR3 reads CASSPRRTGLMTQYF. CDR3 nucleotide sequence: TGTGCCAGCAGCCCCAGGCGCACGGGACTAATGACCCAGTACTTC.

There are a few counts of this clonotype. This chain links TRBV7-9 with TRBJ1-1; perhaps TRBD1 as D (5 bases). The CDR3 is 15 amino acids. Trimming shortened V by 6 bases and J by 3 bases, and 17 bases separated the two germline ends. Germline V gives CDR1 SEHNR, CDR2 FQNEAQ (reference sequence). In DNA form, the CDR3 reads TGTGCCAGCAGTCTGATTAAAGGGGCTCACACTGAAGCTTTCTTT. The encoded protein is CASSLIKGAHTEAFF. Together with reference TRBV7-9 and TRBJ1-1, the CDR3 gives the full variable domain: DTGVSQNPRHKITKRGQNVTFRCDPISEHNRLYWYRQTLGQGPEFLTYFQNEAQLEKSRLLSDRFSAERPKGSFSTLEIQRTEQGDSAMYLCASSLIKGAHTEAFFGQGTRLTVV.

This clonotype has a handful of counts. J is TRBJ2-1 and V is TRBV29-1; 12 bases align to TRBD2. The CDR3 has 14 amino acids. J gave up 7 bases and V 7 bases, and 8 bases lay outside the gene matches. CDR1 is SQVTM and CDR2 is ANQGSEA in the germline V gene. CDR3 in amino acids: CSARRLAGENEQFF. The DNA of the CDR3 is TGCAGCGCAAGAAGACTAGCGGGAGAGAATGAGCAGTTCTTC.

This clonotype appeared a few times. The CDR3 sequence: CASSKNGLYEQYF. Written as DNA, the CDR3 is TGTGCCAGCAGCAAAAACGGGCTCTACGAGCAGTACTTC. V usage is TRBV6-5 and J usage is TRBJ2-7; D gene unclear. V lost 6 bases, J lost 3 bases, and 12 bases lay in between. The germline V gene encodes CDR1 MNHEY and CDR2 SVGAGI. This CDR3 contains 13 residues.

The genes are TRBV7-9 and TRBJ2-3, with D perhaps matching TRBD1 (6 bases). V lost 5 bases and J 6 bases, leaving 15 bases between the germline ends. Germline CDR1 SEHNR, CDR2 FQNEAQ (reference sequence). This CDR3 has 14 amino acids. As DNA, the CDR3 is TGTGCCAGCAGCCCCGCCCAGGGGTTGGATACGCAGTATTTT. It codes for CASSPAQGLDTQYF.

This clonotype was picked up many times. The V call is TRBV7-2, the J call TRBJ1-5, with 7 bases matching TRBD1. Germline CDR1 is SGHTA and CDR2 is FQGNSA. The J segment lost 6 bases and the V segment lost 2 bases, leaving 4 bases of the junction unmatched. The CDR3 is 14 residues long. CDR3 region: CASSLKAGGQPQHF. CDR3 nucleotide sequence: TGTGCCAGCAGCTTAAAGGCAGGGGGTCAGCCCCAGCATTTT.

The rearrangement joins TRBV3-1 to TRBJ2-7; D gene ambiguous. V lost 3 bases, J lost 2 bases, and 8 bases lay in between. This CDR3 is 13 amino acids long. Germline loops: CDR1 LGHDT, CDR2 YNNKEL (reference sequence). The CDR3, as DNA: TGTGCCAGCAGCCACAGGCCCCCCTACGAGCAGTACTTC. Encoded protein: CASSHRPPYEQYF.

The chain joins TRBV28 to TRBJ2-7; D may correspond to TRBD1 or TRBD2 (5 bases each). There are 17 residues in the CDR3. V lost 3 bases to trimming and J lost 0 bases, with 18 bases between them. Germline assignment: CDR1 MDHEN and CDR2 SYDVKM. CDR3 nucleotide sequence: TGTGCCAGCAGTTTCAACCCCTTGGGGGAATACTCCTACGAGCAGTACTTC. Protein product: CASSFNPLGEYSYEQYF.

This clonotype was detected only a few times. The chain carries TRBV29-1 and TRBJ2-5; D remains ambiguous. Germline V gene sequence: CDR1 SQVTM, CDR2 ANQGSEA. This CDR3 is 12 amino acids long. Trimming left V 4 bases short and J 4 bases short, with 10 bases between. CDR3 nucleotide sequence: TGCAGCGTTGTCTTTACCCGAGAGACCCAGTACTTC. This codes for CSVVFTRETQYF.

V usage is TRBV4-1 and J usage is TRBJ2-1, with 7 bases matching TRBD1. The ends lost 4 bases at V and 5 bases at J; junction bases unmatched: 8. The CDR3 is 15 residues long. The germline V gene has CDR1 MGHRA and CDR2 YSYEKL. The CDR3 coding sequence is TGCGCCAGCAGCCGGGCAGGACAGGCCGACAATGAGCAGTTCTTC. This encodes CASSRAGQADNEQFF.

The genes are TRBV6-2 or TRBV6-3 and TRBJ1-1, with 7 bases that match TRBD1. CDR1 and CDR2 (germline): MNHEY, SVGEGT. The length of the CDR3 is 17 residues. Trimming at V came to 5 bases and at J to 3 bases, leaving 15 bases not matched to a gene. The CDR3 region is CASSLMRQGSRYTEAFF. The CDR3 region has the DNA TGTGCCAGCAGTCTCATGAGACAGGGATCAAGGTACACTGAAGCTTTCTTT.

The chain is built from TRBV7-9 and TRBJ1-2; TRBD1 is a possible D gene (5 bases). Trimming took 3 bases from V and 13 from J, leaving 18 bases between them. Germline V gene lookup returns CDR1 SEHNR and CDR2 FQNEAQ (reference sequence). The CDR3 runs 13 residues. CDR3 sequence: CASSFIQGGRPTF. In DNA, the CDR3 is TGTGCCAGCAGCTTCATCCAGGGAGGCCGGCCCACCTTC. The variable domain in full, with the rest retrieved from reference TRBV7-9 and TRBJ1-2, is DTGVSQNPRHKITKRGQNVTFRCDPISEHNRLYWYRQTLGQGPEFLTYFQNEAQLEKSRLLSDRFSAERPKGSFSTLEIQRTEQGDSAMYLCASSFIQGGRPTFGSGTRLTVV.

This clonotype has just a few counts. The DNA for the CDR3 is TGTGCCAGCAGCTTAGTGACCCGAGAGACCCAGTACTTC. This codes for CASSLVTRETQYF. This sequence joins TRBV7-8 and TRBJ2-5; no firm D call. Deletions cut 1 base from V and 4 bases from J, with 7 bases between. The germline V gene encodes CDR1 SGHVS and CDR2 FQNEAQ. This CDR3 has 13 residues.

The chain uses TRBV6-1 and TRBJ1-5, with 8 bases that match TRBD1. The ends lost 6 bases at V and 5 bases at J; junction bases unmatched: 3. CDR3 length equals 13 residues. Germline loops: CDR1 MNHNS, CDR2 SASEGT. The chain's CDR3 is CASRPQGDQPQHF. The CDR3 DNA follows: TGTGCCAGCAGACCACAGGGGGATCAGCCCCAGCATTTT.

This clonotype was seen many times. DNA for the CDR3: TGTGCCAGCAGCCCAAGATCCGGGACAGGGGCCTACGAGCAGTACTTC. Residues: CASSPRSGTGAYEQYF. V and J are TRBV7-8 and TRBJ2-7, with TRBD1 matching over 10 bases. Per the germline V gene, CDR1 is SGHVS and CDR2 is FQNEAQ. The CDR3 is 16 residues long. J was trimmed by 2 bases and V by 5 bases; bases with no gene match: 9.

This chain connects TRBV10-3 to TRBJ1-2; possible D gene TRBD1, 6 bases. There are 14 residues in the CDR3. In germline, CDR1 is ENHRY, CDR2 SYGVKD. Trimming left V 4 bases short and J 4 bases short, with 13 bases between. The CDR3 DNA reads TGTGCCATCAGTGCCCGGACAGCACTCTATGGCTACACCTTC. This encodes CAISARTALYGYTF.

The sample holds many counts of this clonotype. The chain carries TRBV7-2 and TRBJ2-5; D may correspond to TRBD1 or TRBD2 (5 bases each). CDR3 length equals 15 residues. The germline V and J ends were trimmed by 5 bases and 1 base, with 14 bases remaining between them. Germline CDR1 SGHTA, CDR2 FQGNSA. The CDR3 sequence is CASSRPGTAQETQYF. The DNA for the CDR3 is TGTGCCAGCAGCCGACCAGGGACCGCCCAAGAGACCCAGTACTTC.